This TCR beta chain was observed in a study of blood T cell repertoires in COVID-19. On the study more broadly: Sites in the United States, Italy and Spain provided acute and convalescent COVID-19 samples. Sources were T cells, B-cell-depleted T cells, or PBMCs; the material itself was cDNA or gDNA.

V dropped 4 bases and J dropped 5; count of bases not matched to a gene: 8. CDR1 is MDHEN, CDR2 SYDVKM, per germline. CDR3 size: 15 residues. Clones were sequenced by immunoSEQ multiplex PCR, and TCRdb holds only the in-frame ones, with some missing. The data show approximately 330,000 clones, 65% to 90% seen once. Sequenced sample: PBMCs or T cells enriched from blood (not recorded which). The gene calls are TRBV28 and TRBJ2-3, with 8 bases identical to TRBD2. This clonotype was obtained from a woman in her thirties or forties with acute COVID-19. Written as DNA, the CDR3 is TGTGCCAGCAGTTCGGTGACTCTAGCGGGAGATACGCAGTATTTT. This translates into CASSSVTLAGDTQYF.